This T cell receptor beta chain is drawn from a study of cytomegalovirus exposure and HLA in healthy donors. Germline CDR1 reads SGDLS; CDR2 reads YYNGEE. V dropped 0 bases and J dropped 4 bases, with 10 bases sitting between them. The CDR3 consists of 15 residues. Sequencing was performed with immunoSEQ multiplex PCR; in TCRdb, only in-frame clones are kept and a portion is missing. In the table there are roughly 310,000 clones, 88% of which are singletons. This TCR came from a man aged 30-40 years in good health and CMV-seronegative. The V gene is TRBV9, the J gene TRBJ2-2, with D possibly matching TRBD1 (7 bases). Source material: PBMCs. The CDR3 reads CASSVGGTVTGELFF. In DNA form, the CDR3 reads TGTGCCAGCAGCGTAGGCGGGACAGTCACCGGGGAGCTGTTTTTT. Full variable domain (outside the CDR3, taken from reference TRBV9 and TRBJ2-2): DSGVTQTPKHLITATGQRVTLRCSPRSGDLSVYWYQQSLDQGLQFLIQYYNGEERAKGNILERFSAQQFPDLHSELNLSSLELGDSALYFCASSVGGTVTGELFFGEGSRLTVL.